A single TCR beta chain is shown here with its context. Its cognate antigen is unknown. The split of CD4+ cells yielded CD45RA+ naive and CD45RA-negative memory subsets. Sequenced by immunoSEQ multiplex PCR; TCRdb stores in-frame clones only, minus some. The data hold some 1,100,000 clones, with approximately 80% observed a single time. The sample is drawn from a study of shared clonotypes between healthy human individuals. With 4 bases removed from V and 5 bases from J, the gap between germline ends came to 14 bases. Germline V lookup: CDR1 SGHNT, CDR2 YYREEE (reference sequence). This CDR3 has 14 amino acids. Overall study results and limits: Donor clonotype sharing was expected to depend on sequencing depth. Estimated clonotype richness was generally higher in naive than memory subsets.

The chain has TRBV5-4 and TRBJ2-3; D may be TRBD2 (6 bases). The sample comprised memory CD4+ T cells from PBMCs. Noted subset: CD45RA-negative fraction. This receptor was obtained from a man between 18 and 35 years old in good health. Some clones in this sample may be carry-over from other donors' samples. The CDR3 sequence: CASSLWTTEDTQYF. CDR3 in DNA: TGTGCCAGCAGCCTGTGGACTACCGAAGATACGCAGTATTTT.